This T cell receptor beta chain comes out of a study of cytomegalovirus exposure and HLA in healthy donors. Study background: The study's early data release held roughly 91 million unique TCRs from HLA-typed donors. Study-level findings and limits: Cytomegalovirus-associated TCR beta chains were listed, numbering 150 to 200. HLA restriction was apparent for most CMV-associated TCR beta chains in a later analysis.

The PCR ran on 60 Vbeta and 13 Jbeta primers. The method was immunoSEQ multiplex PCR; TCRdb's version includes in-frame clones alone and lacks a portion of them. The table shows about 160,000 clones, with around four fifths occurring only once. A remark on this clone: Its antigen remains unidentified.

Trimming left V 7 bases short and J 0 bases short, with 10 bases between. Germline CDR1 and CDR2: SQVTM and ANQGSEA. The CDR3 spans 13 residues. The genes are TRBV29-1 and TRBJ1-3; D perhaps matches TRBD1 (5 bases). The source is a young man in good health and CMV-seropositive. Sequenced material: PBMCs. The CDR3 coding sequence is TGCAGCGCCACAGGAAACTCTGGAAACACCATATATTTT. As protein: CSATGNSGNTIYF.